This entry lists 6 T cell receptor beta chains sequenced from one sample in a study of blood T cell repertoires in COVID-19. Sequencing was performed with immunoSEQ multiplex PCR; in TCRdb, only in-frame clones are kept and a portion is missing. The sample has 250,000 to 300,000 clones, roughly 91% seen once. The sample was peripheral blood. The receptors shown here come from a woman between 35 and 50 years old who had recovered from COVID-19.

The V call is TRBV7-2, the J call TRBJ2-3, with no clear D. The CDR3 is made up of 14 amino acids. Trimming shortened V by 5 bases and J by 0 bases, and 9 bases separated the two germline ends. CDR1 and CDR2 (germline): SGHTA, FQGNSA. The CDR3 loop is CASSPSFSTDTQYF. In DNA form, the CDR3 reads TGTGCCAGCAGCCCCTCGTTCAGCACAGATACGCAGTATTTT. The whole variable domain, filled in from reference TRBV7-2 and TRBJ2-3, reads GAGVSQSPSNKVTEKGKDVELRCDPISGHTALYWYRQSLGQGLEFLIYFQGNSAPDKSGLPSDRFSAERTGGSVSTLTIQRTQQEDSAVYLCASSPSFSTDTQYFGPGTRLTVL.

The CDR3 coding sequence is TGTGCCAGCAGTGACTCCGGACAGGAGGTATATGGCTACACCTTC. This translates into CASSDSGQEVYGYTF. This chain uses TRBV6-4 with TRBJ1-2; the match to TRBD1 covers 7 bases. Germline loops: CDR1 MRHNA, CDR2 SNTAGT. V was pared by 0 bases and J by 5 bases, with 6 bases of the junction left unmatched. CDR3 length: 15 amino acids.

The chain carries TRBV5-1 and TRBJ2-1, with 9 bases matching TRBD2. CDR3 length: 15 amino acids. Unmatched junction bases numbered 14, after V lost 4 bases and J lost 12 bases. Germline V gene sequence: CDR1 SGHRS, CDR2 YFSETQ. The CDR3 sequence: CASSPSGRRDLGQFF. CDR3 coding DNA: TGCGCCAGCAGCCCCAGCGGGAGGCGGGATTTAGGGCAGTTCTTC.

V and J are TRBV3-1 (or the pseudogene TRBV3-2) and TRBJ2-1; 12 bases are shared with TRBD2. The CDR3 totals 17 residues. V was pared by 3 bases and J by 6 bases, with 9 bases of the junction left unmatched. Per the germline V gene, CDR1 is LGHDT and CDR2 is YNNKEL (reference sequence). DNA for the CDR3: TGTGCCAGCAGCCAGCCATTTCTAGCGGGAGGGCTCAATGAGCAGTTCTTC. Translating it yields CASSQPFLAGGLNEQFF.

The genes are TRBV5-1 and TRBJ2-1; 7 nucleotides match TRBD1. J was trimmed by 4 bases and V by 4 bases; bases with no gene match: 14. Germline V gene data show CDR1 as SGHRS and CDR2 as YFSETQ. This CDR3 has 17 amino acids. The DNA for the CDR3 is TGCGCCAGCAGCCCCGGGCAGGGGGTGGTGGGATACAATGAGCAGTTCTTC. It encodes CASSPGQGVVGYNEQFF.

CDR3 sequence: CASSWSGAEAFF. CDR3 bases: TGTGCCAGCAGCTGGTCGGGGGCTGAAGCTTTCTTT. The chain links TRBV6-5 to TRBJ1-1; D might be TRBD1 (5 bases). Germline CDR1 MNHEY, CDR2 SVGAGI. This CDR3 spans 12 amino acids. V lost 6 bases and J 6 bases, leaving 11 bases between the germline ends.